A single sample is the source of the 15 T cell receptor beta chains below, sequenced in a study of cytomegalovirus exposure and HLA in healthy donors (dated by TCRdb to the late 2010s). Libraries were prepared through the immunoSEQ multiplex PCR assay. For the multiplex PCR, a mixture combining 60 forward primers for TCR Vbeta segments and 13 reverse primers for TCR Jbeta segments was used. Here the immuneACCESS table is served through TCRdb, limited to in-frame sequences with V and J called. Missing clones are a known gap in these copies; in checked studies unresolved V genes cover under half, and the rest lacks a known reason. The sample profile shows 160,000 or so clones; about 75% of them were found once. Clones ranked in the top ten supply approximately 2.3% of the sample. Sequencing was carried out using PBMCs. Every receptor here comes from a female donor in good health and CMV-seronegative.

V usage is TRBV6-5 and J usage is TRBJ2-7; 8 bases fit TRBD1. This CDR3 is 15 amino acids long. J lost 2 bases, V lost 7 bases, and 10 bases had no gene match. CDR1 is MNHEY, CDR2 SVGAGI, per germline. Written as DNA, the CDR3 is TGTGCCAGCACTAAGGGCGGGACAGGCCCCTACGAGCAGTACTTC. It is translated as CASTKGGTGPYEQYF.

The V call is TRBV5-1, the J call TRBJ2-3, with TRBD2 matching 8 bases. The CDR3 consists of 16 residues. Germline V gene data show CDR1 as SGHRS and CDR2 as YFSETQ. J was trimmed by 1 base and V by 4 bases; bases with no gene match: 8. CDR3: CASSPSPSGCTDTQYF. Here the CDR3 DNA reads TGCGCCAGCAGCCCCTCCCCTAGCGGGTGCACAGATACGCAGTATTTT.

The V call is TRBV4-1, the J call TRBJ1-3, with D perhaps matching TRBD1 (5 bases). V lost 4 bases to trimming and J lost 0 bases, with 16 bases between them. The germline CDR1 and CDR2 sequences are MGHRA and YSYEKL. The CDR3 extends over 17 amino acids. CDR3 sequence reads: CASSRGFLFDSGNTIYF. The CDR3 DNA reads as TGCGCCAGCAGCCGGGGCTTCCTCTTTGACTCTGGAAACACCATATATTTT.

The chain employs TRBV5-1 and TRBJ2-5, with D possibly being TRBD1 (6 bases). Deletions cut 4 bases from V and 3 bases from J, with 16 bases between. In germline, CDR1 is SGHRS, CDR2 YFSETQ. The CDR3 length is 15 residues. The DNA of the CDR3 is TGCGCCAGCAGCCCCCTACAGGGTTCGAAAGAGACCCAGTACTTC. Translated: CASSPLQGSKETQYF.

This clone was seen a handful of times. The chain carries TRBV4-2 and TRBJ2-7; 14 bases agree with TRBD2. The CDR3 runs 20 residues. Germline V CDR1 and CDR2: LGHNA, YNFKEQ. The V segment lost 2 bases and the J segment 6 bases; nucleotides outside the gene matches: 18. The CDR3 bases are TGTGCCAGCAGCCAACACCGACTAGCGGGAGGGCCGGGTGGGCGCGTCGAGCAGTACTTC. Translating it yields CASSQHRLAGGPGGRVEQYF.

Only one count was recorded for this clone. The chain has TRBV10-3 and TRBJ1-2; 9 bases are a match to TRBD1. Germline-derived CDR1 and CDR2 are ENHRY and SYGVKD. There are 14 residues in the CDR3. Unmatched junction bases numbered 8, after V lost 6 bases and J lost 6 bases. The CDR3 region is CAIRPGGQGNGYTF. The CDR3 DNA reads TGTGCCATCAGGCCCGGGGGACAGGGCAATGGCTACACCTTC.

The rearrangement links TRBV5-1 to TRBJ1-2; TRBD1 matches 10 bases. Germline CDR1 and CDR2: SGHRS and YFSETQ. The CDR3 extends over 16 amino acids. The junction had 10 bases not matched to a gene; V was cut back by 4 bases and J by 4 bases. This CDR3 is CASSGPGTGETYGYTF. The DNA for the CDR3 is TGCGCCAGCAGCGGACCCGGGACAGGGGAGACCTATGGCTACACCTTC.

This clone came up a few times. This sequence joins TRBV19 and TRBJ2-7, with a tentative D call TRBD2 (6 bases). V lost 4 bases and J lost 2, with 12 bases in between. The CDR3 covers 14 residues. Per the germline V gene, CDR1 is LNHDA and CDR2 is SQIVND (reference sequence). The CDR3 bases are TGTGCCAGTAGTAATGGGGGAGGCCCCTACGAGCAGTACTTC. Amino acids: CASSNGGGPYEQYF.

In its sample, this clone was seen once. The chain combines TRBV28 with TRBJ2-3, with 9 bases identical to TRBD1. This CDR3 region has 15 residues. V was pared by 5 bases and J by 4 bases, with 7 bases of the junction left unmatched. The germline V gene has CDR1 MDHEN and CDR2 SYDVKM. The CDR3 bases are TGTGCCAGCAGTCTCGACAGGGGGGACGCAGATACGCAGTATTTT. It yields the protein CASSLDRGDADTQYF.

This clone has only one observation. The rearrangement links TRBV7-2 to TRBJ2-3; D is unresolved. Trimming took off 3 bases at V and 1 base at J, with 11 bases between the two ends. Per the germline V gene, CDR1 is SGHTA and CDR2 is FQGNSA. CDR3 length equals 15 residues. The DNA of the CDR3 is TGTGCCAGCAGCTTTCCCCAGGTACGCACAGATACGCAGTATTTT. As protein: CASSFPQVRTDTQYF.

This clone was counted between two and nine times. The rearrangement links TRBV27 to TRBJ2-4, with 7 bases lining up with TRBD2. Germline V gene lookup returns CDR1 MNHEY and CDR2 SMNVEV (reference sequence). V dropped 2 bases and J dropped 8; count of bases not matched to a gene: 9. This CDR3 region has 15 residues. The DNA for the CDR3 is TGTGCCAGCAGTTTAGGGTTGGGAGGGGTGTACATTCAGTACTTC. Translated: CASSLGLGGVYIQYF.

There are a few counts of this clone. The chain combines TRBV27 with TRBJ2-7, with 7 bases that match TRBD1. The CDR3 covers 14 residues. CDR1 and CDR2 (germline): MNHEY, SMNVEV (reference sequence). Trimming at V came to 5 bases and at J to 6 bases, leaving 10 bases not matched to a gene. The CDR3 loop is CASSGTGVAGEQYF. The CDR3 nucleotides are TGTGCCAGCAGTGGAACAGGGGTTGCGGGCGAGCAGTACTTC.

This clone occurred a few times. V is TRBV28 and J is TRBJ1-3, with D hard to call. CDR1 is MDHEN, CDR2 SYDVKM, per germline. The length of the CDR3 is 15 residues. Trimming took off 8 bases at V and 0 bases at J, with 14 bases between the two ends. CDR3 sequence reads: CASQLILSSGNTIYF. CDR3 coding DNA: TGTGCCAGCCAACTGATTTTAAGCTCTGGAAACACCATATATTTT.

The chain couples TRBV6-5 to TRBJ1-1; the D gene is possibly TRBD1 (5 bases). Trimming took 3 bases from V and 7 from J, leaving 12 bases between them. Germline CDR1 and CDR2: MNHEY and SVGAGI. The CDR3 runs 13 residues. The DNA of the CDR3 is TGTGCCAGCAGTTATGGAGGGGCGGGTGAAGCTTTCTTT. Translation gives CASSYGGAGEAFF.

This rearrangement joins TRBV7-2 to TRBJ2-7; 11 bases line up with TRBD1. V lost 2 bases to trimming and J lost 2 bases; unmatched junction nucleotides: 5. Germline loops: CDR1 SGHTA, CDR2 FQGNSA. CDR3 length: 16 residues. CDR3 loop: CASSLRGQGETYEQYF. The CDR3 region has the DNA TGTGCCAGCAGCTTACGGGGACAGGGGGAAACCTACGAGCAGTACTTC.